This TCR beta chain was profiled in a study of T cell responses to AZD1222 COVID-19 vaccine. Profiled with immunoSEQ multiplex PCR; TCRdb holds only in-frame clones, not every one. The sample has some 120,000 clones, around 94% seen once. Concerning this clone: Its antigen is not identified.

Broader study findings: Baseline serostatus was positive in only a handful of AZD1222 recipients. Clonal diversity was possibly underestimated, and the donors were mostly white British, with more females.

The CDR3 is made up of 13 amino acids. V dropped 1 base and J dropped 8 bases, with 12 bases sitting between them. Germline CDR1 reads SGHNT; CDR2 reads YYREEE (reference sequence). Sequencing used peripheral blood, obtained on day 0 of AZD1222 vaccination. This chain connects TRBV5-4 to TRBJ1-1; no clear D gene. This receptor was taken from an adult in good health. The CDR3 loop is CASSLMVSAEAFF. The CDR3 DNA reads as TGTGCCAGCAGCTTGATGGTGTCAGCCGAAGCTTTCTTT.